Below are 10 T cell receptor beta chains sequenced from a single sample in a study of beta chain features in type 1 diabetes. Their antigen targets remain unknown. Findings of the study overall: Shorter TCRB CDR3s, moderately but significantly so, were found in Type 1 diabetes patients in all four CD4+ subsets.

Expressed TCRB transcripts got sequenced, as all isolated RNA was reverse transcribed. Profiled with immunoSEQ multiplex PCR; TCRdb holds only in-frame clones, not every one. Of over 20,000 clones listed, 49% are singletons. Sequenced: stem cell memory CD4+ T cells from blood. Source of these receptors: a man in his thirties or forties with type 1 diabetes.

The chain couples TRBV12-5 to TRBJ2-5; 11 nucleotides align to TRBD2. Germline V CDR1 and CDR2: LGHNT, FRNRAP. The CDR3 covers 15 residues. Unmatched junction bases numbered 4, after V lost 0 bases and J lost 7 bases. For the CDR3, the DNA is TGTGCTAGTGGTTTGGTACTAGCGGGAGATAGGACCCAGTACTTC. As protein: CASGLVLAGDRTQYF.

In its sample, this clone was seen a few times. The gene calls are TRBV5-1 and TRBJ2-5; TRBD2 matches at 7 bases. The CDR3 extends over 13 amino acids. Germline V gives CDR1 SGHRS, CDR2 YFSETQ. J was trimmed by 4 bases and V by 3 bases; bases with no gene match: 3. CDR3 DNA sequence: TGCGCCAGCAGCTCCTCTAGCGGAGAGACCCAGTACTTC. It yields the protein CASSSSSGETQYF.

The CDR3 DNA sequence: TGTGCCAGTAGGGACCTTGACAGGGGCGGCTATGGCTACACCTTC. Translation gives CASRDLDRGGYGYTF. V and J are TRBV19 and TRBJ1-2; the match to TRBD1 covers 8 bases. The CDR3 consists of 15 residues. The germline V gene has CDR1 LNHDA and CDR2 SQIVND (reference sequence). After removal of 6 bases from V and 4 bases from J, the junction contained 10 bases not matched to a gene.

The table lists this clone with a count of one. The chain is built from TRBV4-2 and TRBJ2-7, with 16 bases identical to TRBD2. CDR3 size: 18 residues. Trimming cost V 5 bases and J 4 bases; bases outside gene matches: 11. Per germline, CDR1 LGHNA and CDR2 YNFKEQ. Here the CDR3 reads CASSTGLAGGPVPYEQYF. The CDR3 DNA reads as TGTGCCAGCAGCACGGGACTAGCGGGAGGGCCAGTCCCGTACGAGCAGTACTTC.

This clone was seen a handful of times. An end of the junction does not agree with germline; a read error may underlie this. The chain combines TRBV5-4 with TRBJ2-1; 7 bases fit TRBD2. This CDR3 comprises 16 residues. Germline V gives CDR1 SGHNT, CDR2 YYREEE (reference sequence). CDR3 region: CASSSGGGILGNEQLF. CDR3 nucleotides: TGTGCCAGCAGCTCGGGGGGAGGTATTTTGGGCAATGAGCAGCTCTTC.

V and J are TRBV28 and TRBJ2-4; a weak D match, TRBD1 (6 bases). With 6 bases removed from V and 1 base from J, the gap between germline ends came to 10 bases. This CDR3 comprises 14 residues. The germline V gene has CDR1 MDHEN and CDR2 SYDVKM. CDR3 sequence reads: CASRLQGAKNIQYF. Here the CDR3 DNA reads TGTGCCAGCAGACTTCAGGGGGCCAAAAACATTCAGTACTTC.

The chain is built from TRBV7-9 and TRBJ2-1; 9 bases fit TRBD1. The V gene end was trimmed by 4 bases and the J gene end by 10 bases; junction bases not matched to a gene: 11. The CDR3 consists of 15 residues. Germline V gene data show CDR1 as SEHNR and CDR2 as FQNEAQ (reference sequence). As DNA, the CDR3 is TGTGCCAGCAGCTCGCCGGGACAGGGTATGAGGGAGCAGTTCTTC. The encoded protein is CASSSPGQGMREQFF. The full variable domain, rest sourced from reference TRBV7-9 and TRBJ2-1, is DTGVSQNPRHKITKRGQNVTFRCDPISEHNRLYWYRQTLGQGPEFLTYFQNEAQLEKSRLLSDRFSAERPKGSFSTLEIQRTEQGDSAMYLCASSSPGQGMREQFFGPGTRLTVL.

The table lists this clone with a few counts. This rearrangement joins TRBV2 to TRBJ1-2, with D unclear. Per germline, CDR1 SNHLY and CDR2 FYNNEI. The CDR3 extends over 13 amino acids. Trimming took 2 bases from V and 4 from J, leaving 8 bases between them. This CDR3 reads CASSERQVYGYTF. CDR3 bases: TGTGCCAGCAGTGAACGGCAGGTCTATGGCTACACCTTC.

The chain carries TRBV29-1 and TRBJ1-5; 9 bases are shared with TRBD1. This CDR3 is built from 14 residues. The germline CDR1 and CDR2 sequences are SQVTM and ANQGSEA. With 7 bases clipped from V and 5 bases from J, the junction kept 9 bases outside the gene matches. CDR3 loop: CSATIGTGHQPQHF. The CDR3 region has the DNA TGCAGCGCCACAATCGGGACAGGGCATCAGCCCCAGCATTTT.

This clone was observed a few times. The rearrangement uses TRBV5-4 and TRBJ2-7; the match to TRBD2 covers 10 bases. Germline loops: CDR1 SGHNT, CDR2 YYREEE (reference sequence). The trim removed 0 bases at V and 3 bases at J, leaving 3 bases unmatched. CDR3 length: 15 amino acids. CDR3 loop: CASSLVPSGSYEQYF. The CDR3 nucleotides read TGTGCCAGCAGCTTGGTACCTAGCGGGAGCTACGAGCAGTACTTC.